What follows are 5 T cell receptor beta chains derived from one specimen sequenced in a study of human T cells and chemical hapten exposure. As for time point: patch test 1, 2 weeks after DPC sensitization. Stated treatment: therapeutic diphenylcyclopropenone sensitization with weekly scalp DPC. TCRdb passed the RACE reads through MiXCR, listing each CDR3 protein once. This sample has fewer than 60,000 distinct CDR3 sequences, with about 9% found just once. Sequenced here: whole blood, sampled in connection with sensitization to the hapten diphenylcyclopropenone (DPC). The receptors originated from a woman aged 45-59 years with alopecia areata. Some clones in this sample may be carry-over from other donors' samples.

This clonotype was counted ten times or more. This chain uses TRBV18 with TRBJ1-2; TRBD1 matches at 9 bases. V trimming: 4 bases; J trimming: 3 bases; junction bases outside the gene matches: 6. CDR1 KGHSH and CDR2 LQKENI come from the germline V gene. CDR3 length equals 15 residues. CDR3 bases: TGTGCCAGCTCACTGGGACAGGGTAGGGACTATGGCTACACCTTC. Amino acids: CASSLGQGRDYGYTF.

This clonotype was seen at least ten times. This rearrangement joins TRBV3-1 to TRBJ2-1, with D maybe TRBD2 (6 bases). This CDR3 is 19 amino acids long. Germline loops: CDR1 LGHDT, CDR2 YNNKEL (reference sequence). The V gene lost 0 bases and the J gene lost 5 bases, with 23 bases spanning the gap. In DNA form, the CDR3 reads TGTGCCAGCAGCCAAGATTACTACCTTGCGGGACGGAACGACAATGAGCAGTTCTTC. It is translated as CASSQDYYLAGRNDNEQFF.

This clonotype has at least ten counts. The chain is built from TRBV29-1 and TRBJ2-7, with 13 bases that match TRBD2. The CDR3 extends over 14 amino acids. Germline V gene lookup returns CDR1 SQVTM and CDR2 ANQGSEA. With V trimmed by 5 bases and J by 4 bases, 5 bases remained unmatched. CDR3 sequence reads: CSVQTSGRVYEQYF. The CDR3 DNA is TGCAGCGTTCAAACTAGCGGGAGGGTTTACGAGCAGTACTTC.

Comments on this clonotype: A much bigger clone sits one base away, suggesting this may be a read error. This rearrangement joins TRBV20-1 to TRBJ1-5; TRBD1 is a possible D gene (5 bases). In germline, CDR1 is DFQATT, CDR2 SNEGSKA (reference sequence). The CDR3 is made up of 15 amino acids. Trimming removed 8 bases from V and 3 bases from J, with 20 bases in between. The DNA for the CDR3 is TGCAGTTTATTACGGGGCTGGGAGGACAATCAGCCCCAGCATTTT. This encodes CSLLRGWEDNQPQHF.

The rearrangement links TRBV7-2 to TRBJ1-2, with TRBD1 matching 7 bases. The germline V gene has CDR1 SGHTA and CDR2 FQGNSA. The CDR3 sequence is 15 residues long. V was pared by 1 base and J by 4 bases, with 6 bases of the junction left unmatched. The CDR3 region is CASSLGQGDIYGYTF. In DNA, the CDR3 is TGTGCCAGCAGCTTAGGGCAGGGGGATATCTATGGCTACACCTTC.